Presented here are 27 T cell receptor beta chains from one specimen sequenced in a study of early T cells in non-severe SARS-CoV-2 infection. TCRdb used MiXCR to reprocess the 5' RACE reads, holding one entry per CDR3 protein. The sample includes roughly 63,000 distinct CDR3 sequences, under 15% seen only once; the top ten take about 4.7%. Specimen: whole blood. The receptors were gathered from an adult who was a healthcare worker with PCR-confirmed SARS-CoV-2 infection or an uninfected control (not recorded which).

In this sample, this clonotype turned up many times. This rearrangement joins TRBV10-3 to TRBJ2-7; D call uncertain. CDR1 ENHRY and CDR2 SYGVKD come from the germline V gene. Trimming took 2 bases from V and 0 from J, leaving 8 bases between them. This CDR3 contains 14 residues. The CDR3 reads CAISEKGTSYEQYF. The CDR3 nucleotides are TGTGCCATCAGTGAGAAAGGCACCTCCTACGAGCAGTACTTC.

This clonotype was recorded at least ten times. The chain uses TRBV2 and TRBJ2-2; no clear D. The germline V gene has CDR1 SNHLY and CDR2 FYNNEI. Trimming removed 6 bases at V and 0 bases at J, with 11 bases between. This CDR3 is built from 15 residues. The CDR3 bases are TGTGCCAGCAGAGAGACATTTGCGAACACCGGGGAGCTGTTTTTT. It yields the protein CASRETFANTGELFF.

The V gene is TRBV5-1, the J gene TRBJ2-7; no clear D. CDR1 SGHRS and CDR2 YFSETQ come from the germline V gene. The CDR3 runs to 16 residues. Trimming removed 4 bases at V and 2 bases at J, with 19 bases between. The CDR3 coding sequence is TGCGCCAGCAGCCTGGAACCTCAACCCGCCCCCTACGAGCAGTACTTC. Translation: CASSLEPQPAPYEQYF. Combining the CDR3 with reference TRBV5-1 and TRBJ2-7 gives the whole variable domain KAGVTQTPRYLIKTRGQQVTLSCSPISGHRSVSWYQQTPGQGLQFLFEYFSETQRNKGNFPGRFSGRQFSNSRSEMNVSTLELGDSALYLCASSLEPQPAPYEQYFGPGTRLTVT.

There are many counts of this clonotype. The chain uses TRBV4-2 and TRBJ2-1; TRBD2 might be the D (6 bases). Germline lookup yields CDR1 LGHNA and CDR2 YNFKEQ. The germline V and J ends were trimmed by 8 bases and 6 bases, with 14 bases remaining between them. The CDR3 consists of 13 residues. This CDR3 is CASFPEGINEQFF. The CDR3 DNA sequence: TGTGCCAGCTTCCCGGAGGGCATCAATGAGCAGTTCTTC.

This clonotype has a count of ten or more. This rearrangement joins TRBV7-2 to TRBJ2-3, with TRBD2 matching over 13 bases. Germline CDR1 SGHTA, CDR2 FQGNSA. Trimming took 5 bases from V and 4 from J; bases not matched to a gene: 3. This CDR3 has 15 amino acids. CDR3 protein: CASSPGLAGSDTQYF. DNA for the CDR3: TGTGCCAGCAGCCCGGGACTAGCGGGGTCAGATACGCAGTATTTT.

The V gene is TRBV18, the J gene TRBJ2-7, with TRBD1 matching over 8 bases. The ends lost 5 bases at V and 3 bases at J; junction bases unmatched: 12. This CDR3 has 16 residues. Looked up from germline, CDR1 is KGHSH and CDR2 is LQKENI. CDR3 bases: TGTGCCAGCTCATCCTACACAGGGGGGCTAGGCTACGAGCAGTACTTC. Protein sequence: CASSSYTGGLGYEQYF.

DNA of the CDR3: TGTGCCAGCACCTACGGTTCTAACTATGGCTACACCTTC. This sequence encodes CASTYGSNYGYTF. V usage is TRBV6-5 and J usage is TRBJ1-2; the D is unclear. CDR1 is MNHEY, CDR2 SVGAGI, per germline. The CDR3 has 13 residues. The V end lost 7 bases, the J end lost 0 bases, and 9 bases lay between the germline ends.

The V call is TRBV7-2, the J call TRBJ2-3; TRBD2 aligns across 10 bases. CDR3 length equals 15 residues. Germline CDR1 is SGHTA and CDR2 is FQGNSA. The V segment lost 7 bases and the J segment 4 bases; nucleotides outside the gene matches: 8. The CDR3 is CASILAGLESDTQYF. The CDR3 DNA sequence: TGTGCCAGCATACTAGCGGGGCTGGAGTCAGATACGCAGTATTTT.

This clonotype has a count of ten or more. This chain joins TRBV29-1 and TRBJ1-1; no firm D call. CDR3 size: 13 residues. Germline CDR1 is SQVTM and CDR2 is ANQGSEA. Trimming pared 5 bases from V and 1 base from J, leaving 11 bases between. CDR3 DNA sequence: TGCAGCGTTCTTGACGGGCGGAACACTGAAGCTTTCTTT. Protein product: CSVLDGRNTEAFF.

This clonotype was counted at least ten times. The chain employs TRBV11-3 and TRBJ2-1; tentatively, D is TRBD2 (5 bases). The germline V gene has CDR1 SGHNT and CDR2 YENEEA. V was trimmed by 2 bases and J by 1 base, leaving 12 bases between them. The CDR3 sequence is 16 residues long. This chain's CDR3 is CASSLNQDLSYNEQFF. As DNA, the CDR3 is TGTGCCAGCAGCTTAAACCAGGACTTATCCTACAATGAGCAGTTCTTC.

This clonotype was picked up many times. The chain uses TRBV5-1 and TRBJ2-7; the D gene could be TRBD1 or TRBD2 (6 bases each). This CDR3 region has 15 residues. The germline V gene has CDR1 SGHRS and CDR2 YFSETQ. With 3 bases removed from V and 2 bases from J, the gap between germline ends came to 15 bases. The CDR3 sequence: CASSSAGGGPYEQYF. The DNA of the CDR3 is TGCGCCAGCAGCTCCGCCGGGGGCGGTCCCTACGAGCAGTACTTC.

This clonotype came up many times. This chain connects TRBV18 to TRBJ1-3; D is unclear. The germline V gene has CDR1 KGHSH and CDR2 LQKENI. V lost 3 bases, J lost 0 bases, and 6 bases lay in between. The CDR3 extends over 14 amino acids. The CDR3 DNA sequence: TGTGCCAGCTCACCTCCAGTCTCTGGAAACACCATATATTTT. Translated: CASSPPVSGNTIYF.

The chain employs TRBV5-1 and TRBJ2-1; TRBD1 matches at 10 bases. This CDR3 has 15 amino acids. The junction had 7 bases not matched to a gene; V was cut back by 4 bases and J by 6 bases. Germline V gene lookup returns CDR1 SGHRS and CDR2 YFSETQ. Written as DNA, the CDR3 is TGCGCCAGCAGCGTCGGGACAGGGGATCCCAATGAGCAGTTCTTC. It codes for CASSVGTGDPNEQFF.

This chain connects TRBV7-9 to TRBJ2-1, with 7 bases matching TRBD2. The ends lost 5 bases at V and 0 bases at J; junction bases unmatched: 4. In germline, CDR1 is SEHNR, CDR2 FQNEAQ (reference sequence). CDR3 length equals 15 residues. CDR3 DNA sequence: TGTGCCAGCAGCCCAGGACTAGTCTCCTACAATGAGCAGTTCTTC. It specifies CASSPGLVSYNEQFF.

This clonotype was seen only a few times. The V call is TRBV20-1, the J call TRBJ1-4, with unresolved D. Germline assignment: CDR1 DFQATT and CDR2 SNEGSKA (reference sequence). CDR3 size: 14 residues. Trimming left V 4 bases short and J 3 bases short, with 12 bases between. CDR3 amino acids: CSAMRAGANEKLFF. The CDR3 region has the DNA TGCAGTGCTATGAGGGCGGGTGCTAATGAAAAACTGTTTTTT.

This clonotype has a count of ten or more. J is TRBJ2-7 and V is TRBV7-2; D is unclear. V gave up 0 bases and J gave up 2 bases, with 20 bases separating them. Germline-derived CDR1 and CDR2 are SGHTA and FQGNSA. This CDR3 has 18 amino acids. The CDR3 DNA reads TGTGCCAGCAGCTTAGCGTTAGGTCAGGACGGCGACACCTACGAGCAGTACTTC. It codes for CASSLALGQDGDTYEQYF.

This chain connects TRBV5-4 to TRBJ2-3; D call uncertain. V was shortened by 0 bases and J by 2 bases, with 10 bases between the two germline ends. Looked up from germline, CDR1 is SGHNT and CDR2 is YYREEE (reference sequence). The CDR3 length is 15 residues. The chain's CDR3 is CASSLAIQPTDTQYF. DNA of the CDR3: TGTGCCAGCAGCTTGGCTATCCAGCCCACAGATACGCAGTATTTT.

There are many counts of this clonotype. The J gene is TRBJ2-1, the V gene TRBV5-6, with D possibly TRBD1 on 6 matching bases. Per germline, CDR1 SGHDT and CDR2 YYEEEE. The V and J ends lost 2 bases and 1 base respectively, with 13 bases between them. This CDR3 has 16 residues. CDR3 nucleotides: TGTGCCAGCAGCTTCCAGACAGGCCAATCCTACAATGAGCAGTTCTTC. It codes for CASSFQTGQSYNEQFF. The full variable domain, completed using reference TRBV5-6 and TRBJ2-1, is DAGVTQSPTHLIKTRGQQVTLRCSPKSGHDTVSWYQQALGQGPQFIFQYYEEEERQRGNFPDRFSGHQFPNYSSELNVNALLLGDSALYLCASSFQTGQSYNEQFFGPGTRLTVL.

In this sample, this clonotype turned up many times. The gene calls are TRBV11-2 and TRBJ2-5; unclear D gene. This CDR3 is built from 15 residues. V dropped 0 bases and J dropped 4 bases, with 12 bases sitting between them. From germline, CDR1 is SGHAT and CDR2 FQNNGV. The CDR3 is CASSLEVSLRETQYF. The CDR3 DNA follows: TGTGCCAGCAGCTTAGAAGTTTCACTCCGAGAGACCCAGTACTTC.

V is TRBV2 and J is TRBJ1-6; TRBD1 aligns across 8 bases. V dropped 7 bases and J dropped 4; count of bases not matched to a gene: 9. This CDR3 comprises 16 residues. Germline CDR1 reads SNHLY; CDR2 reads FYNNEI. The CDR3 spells CASIKTGGTYNSPLHF. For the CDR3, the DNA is TGTGCCAGCATCAAAACAGGGGGGACATATAATTCACCCCTCCACTTT.

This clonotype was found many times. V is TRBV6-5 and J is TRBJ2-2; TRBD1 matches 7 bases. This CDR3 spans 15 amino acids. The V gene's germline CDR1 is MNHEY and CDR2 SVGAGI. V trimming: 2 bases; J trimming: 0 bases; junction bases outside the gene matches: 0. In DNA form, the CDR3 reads TGTGCCAGCAGTTACGGACAGGCGAACACCGGGGAGCTGTTTTTT. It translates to CASSYGQANTGELFF.

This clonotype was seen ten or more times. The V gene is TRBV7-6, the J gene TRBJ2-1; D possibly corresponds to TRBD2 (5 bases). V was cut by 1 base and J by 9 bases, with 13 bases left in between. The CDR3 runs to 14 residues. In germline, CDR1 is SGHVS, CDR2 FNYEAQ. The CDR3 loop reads CASSLGGSGGEQFF. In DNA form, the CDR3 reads TGTGCCAGCAGCTTAGGCGGGTCCGGTGGTGAGCAGTTCTTC.

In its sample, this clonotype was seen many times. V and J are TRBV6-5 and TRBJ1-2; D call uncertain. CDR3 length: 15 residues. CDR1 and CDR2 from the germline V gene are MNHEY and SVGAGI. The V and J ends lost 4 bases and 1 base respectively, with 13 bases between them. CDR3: CASSSPLRDNYGYTF. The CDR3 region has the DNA TGTGCCAGCAGTTCCCCTTTAAGGGATAACTATGGCTACACCTTC.

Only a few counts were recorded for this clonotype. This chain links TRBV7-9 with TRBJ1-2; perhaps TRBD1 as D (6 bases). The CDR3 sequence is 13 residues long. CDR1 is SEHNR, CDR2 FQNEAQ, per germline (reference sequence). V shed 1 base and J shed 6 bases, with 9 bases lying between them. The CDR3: CASSLGTGNGYTF. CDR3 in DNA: TGTGCCAGCAGCTTAGGAACAGGGAATGGCTACACCTTC.

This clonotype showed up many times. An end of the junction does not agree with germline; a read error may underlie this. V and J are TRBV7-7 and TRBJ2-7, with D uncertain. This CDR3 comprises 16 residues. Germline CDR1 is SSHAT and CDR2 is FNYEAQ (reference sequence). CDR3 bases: TGTGCTAGCAGCGACCGCCGCAACCTCAGCTCCTACGAGCAGTACTTC. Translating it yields CASSDRRNLSSYEQYF. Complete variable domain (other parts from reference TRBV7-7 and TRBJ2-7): GAGVSQSPRYKVTKRGQDVTLRCDPISSHATLYWYQQALGQGPEFLTYFNYEAQPDKSGLPSDRFSAERPEGSISTLTIQRTEQRDSAMYRCASSDRRNLSSYEQYFGPGTRLTVT.

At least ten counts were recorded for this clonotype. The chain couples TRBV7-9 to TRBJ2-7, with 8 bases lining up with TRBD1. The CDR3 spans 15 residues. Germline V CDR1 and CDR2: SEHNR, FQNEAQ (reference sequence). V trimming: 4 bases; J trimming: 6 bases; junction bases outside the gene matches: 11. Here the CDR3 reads CASSSRTGRNGEQYF. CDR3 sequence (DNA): TGTGCCAGCAGCTCCCGGACAGGGAGAAATGGCGAGCAGTACTTC.

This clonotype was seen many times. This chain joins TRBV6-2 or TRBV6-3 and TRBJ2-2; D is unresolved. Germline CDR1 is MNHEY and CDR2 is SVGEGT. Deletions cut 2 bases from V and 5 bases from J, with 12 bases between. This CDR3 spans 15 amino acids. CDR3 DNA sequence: TGTGCCAGCAGTTACGTGCTCCCCCGGACCGGGGAGCTGTTTTTT. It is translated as CASSYVLPRTGELFF.